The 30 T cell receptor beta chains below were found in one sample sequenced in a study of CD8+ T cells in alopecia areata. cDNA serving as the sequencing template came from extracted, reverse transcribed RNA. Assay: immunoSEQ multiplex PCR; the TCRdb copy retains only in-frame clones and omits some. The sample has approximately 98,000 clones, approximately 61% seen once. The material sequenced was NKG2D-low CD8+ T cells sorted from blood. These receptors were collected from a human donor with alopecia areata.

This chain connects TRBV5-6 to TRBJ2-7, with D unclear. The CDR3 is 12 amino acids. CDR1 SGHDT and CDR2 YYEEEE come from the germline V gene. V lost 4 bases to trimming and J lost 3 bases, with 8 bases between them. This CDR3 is CASSGLGYEQYF. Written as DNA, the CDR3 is TGTGCCAGCAGCGGGCTGGGCTACGAGCAGTACTTC.

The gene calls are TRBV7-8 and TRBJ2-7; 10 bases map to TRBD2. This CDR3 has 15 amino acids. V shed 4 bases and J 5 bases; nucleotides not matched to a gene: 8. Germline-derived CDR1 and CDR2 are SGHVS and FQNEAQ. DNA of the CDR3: TGTGCCAGCAGCTCCAGCGGGAGGGAGTCCCACGAGCAGTACTTC. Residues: CASSSSGRESHEQYF. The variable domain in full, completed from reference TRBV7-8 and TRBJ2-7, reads GAGVSQSPRYKVAKRGQDVALRCDPISGHVSLFWYQQALGQGPEFLTYFQNEAQLDKSGLPSDRFFAERPEGSVSTLKIQRTQQEDSAVYLCASSSSGRESHEQYFGPGTRLTVT.

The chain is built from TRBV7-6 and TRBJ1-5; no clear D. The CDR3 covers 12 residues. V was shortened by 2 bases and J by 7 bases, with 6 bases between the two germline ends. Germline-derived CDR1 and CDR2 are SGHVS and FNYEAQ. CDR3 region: CASSLTDQPQHF. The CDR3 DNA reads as TGTGCCAGCAGCTTAACCGACCAGCCCCAGCATTTT.

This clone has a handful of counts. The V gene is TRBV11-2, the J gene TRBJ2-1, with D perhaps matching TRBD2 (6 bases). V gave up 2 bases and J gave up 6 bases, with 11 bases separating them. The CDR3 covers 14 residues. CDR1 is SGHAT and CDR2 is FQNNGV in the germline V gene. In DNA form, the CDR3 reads TGTGCCAGCAGCTTACATCCCGGGAGCAATGAGCAGTTCTTC. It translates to CASSLHPGSNEQFF. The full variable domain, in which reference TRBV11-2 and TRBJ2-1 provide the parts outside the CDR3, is EAGVAQSPRYKIIEKRQSVAFWCNPISGHATLYWYQQILGQGPKLLIQFQNNGVVDDSQLPKDRFSAERLKGVDSTLKIQPAKLEDSAVYLCASSLHPGSNEQFFGPGTRLTVL.

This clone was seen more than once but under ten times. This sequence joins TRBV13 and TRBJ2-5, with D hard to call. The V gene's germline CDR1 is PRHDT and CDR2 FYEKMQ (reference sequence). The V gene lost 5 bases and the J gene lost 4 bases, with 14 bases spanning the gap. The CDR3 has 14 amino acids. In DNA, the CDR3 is TGTGCCAGCAGCCCCGGACCCGCCACAGAGACCCAGTACTTC. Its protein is CASSPGPATETQYF.

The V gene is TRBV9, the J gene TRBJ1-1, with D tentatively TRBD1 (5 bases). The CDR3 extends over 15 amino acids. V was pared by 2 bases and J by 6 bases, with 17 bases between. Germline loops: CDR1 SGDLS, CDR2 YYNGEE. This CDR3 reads CASSVSSLGTPEAFF. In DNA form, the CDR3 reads TGTGCCAGCAGCGTTTCATCACTAGGGACCCCTGAAGCTTTCTTT.

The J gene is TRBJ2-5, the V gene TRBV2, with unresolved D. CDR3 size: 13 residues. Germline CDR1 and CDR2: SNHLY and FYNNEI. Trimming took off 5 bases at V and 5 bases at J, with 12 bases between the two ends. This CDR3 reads CASSLGLSETQYF. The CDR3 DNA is TGTGCCAGCAGTCTCGGGCTTTCGGAGACCCAGTACTTC.

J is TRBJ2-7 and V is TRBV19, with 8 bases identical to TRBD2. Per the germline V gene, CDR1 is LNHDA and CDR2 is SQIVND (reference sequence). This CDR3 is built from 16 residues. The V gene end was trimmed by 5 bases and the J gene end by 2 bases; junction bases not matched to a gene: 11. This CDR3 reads CASSPGMVAGPYEQYF. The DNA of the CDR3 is TGTGCCAGTAGTCCAGGGATGGTAGCGGGACCCTACGAGCAGTACTTC.

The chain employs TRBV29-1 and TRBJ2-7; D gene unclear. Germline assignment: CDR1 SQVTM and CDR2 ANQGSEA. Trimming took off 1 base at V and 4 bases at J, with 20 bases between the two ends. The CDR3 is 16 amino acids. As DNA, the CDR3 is TGCAGCGTTGAAGGTCTTAGGGTTGGAGAAGCTTACGAGCAGTACTTC. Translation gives CSVEGLRVGEAYEQYF.

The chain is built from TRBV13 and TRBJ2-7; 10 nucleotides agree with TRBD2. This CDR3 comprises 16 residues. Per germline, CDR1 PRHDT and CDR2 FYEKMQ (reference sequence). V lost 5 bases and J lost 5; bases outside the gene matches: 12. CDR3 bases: TGTGCCAGCAGCCTCGGGAATAGCGGGAGGCTACACGAGCAGTACTTC. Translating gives CASSLGNSGRLHEQYF. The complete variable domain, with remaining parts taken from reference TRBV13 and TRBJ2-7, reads AAGVIQSPRHLIKEKRETATLKCYPIPRHDTVYWYQQGPGQDPQFLISFYEKMQSDKGSIPDRFSAQQFSDYHSELNMSSLELGDSALYFCASSLGNSGRLHEQYFGPGTRLTVT.

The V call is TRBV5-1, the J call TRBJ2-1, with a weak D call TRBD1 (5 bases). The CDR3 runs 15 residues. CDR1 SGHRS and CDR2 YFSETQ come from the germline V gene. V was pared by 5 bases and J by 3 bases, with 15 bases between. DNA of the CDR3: TGCGCCAGCAGACAGGACAAACGGATCTACAATGAGCAGTTCTTC. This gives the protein CASRQDKRIYNEQFF.

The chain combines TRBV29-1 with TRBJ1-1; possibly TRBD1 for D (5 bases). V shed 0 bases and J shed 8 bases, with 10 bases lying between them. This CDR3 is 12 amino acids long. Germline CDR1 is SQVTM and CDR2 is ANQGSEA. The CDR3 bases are TGCAGCGTTGAAGACCGGGGCGGGGAAGCTTTCTTT. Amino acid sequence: CSVEDRGGEAFF.

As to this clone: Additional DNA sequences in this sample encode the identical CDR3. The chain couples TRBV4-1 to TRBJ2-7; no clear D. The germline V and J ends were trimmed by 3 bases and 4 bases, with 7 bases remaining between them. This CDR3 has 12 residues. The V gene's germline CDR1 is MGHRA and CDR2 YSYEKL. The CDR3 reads CASSQDGYEQYF. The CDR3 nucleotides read TGCGCCAGCAGCCAGGACGGTTACGAGCAGTACTTC.

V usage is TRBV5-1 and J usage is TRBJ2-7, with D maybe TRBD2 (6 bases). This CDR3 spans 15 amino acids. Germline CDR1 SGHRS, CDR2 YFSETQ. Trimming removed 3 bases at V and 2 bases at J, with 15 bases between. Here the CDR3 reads CASSSLEGWTYEQYF. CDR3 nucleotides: TGCGCCAGCAGCTCCCTGGAGGGGTGGACCTACGAGCAGTACTTC.

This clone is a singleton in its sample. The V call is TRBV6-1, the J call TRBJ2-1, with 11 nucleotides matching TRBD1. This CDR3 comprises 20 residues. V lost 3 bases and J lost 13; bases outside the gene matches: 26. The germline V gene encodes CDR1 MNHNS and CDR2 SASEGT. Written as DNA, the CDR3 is TGTGCCAGCAGTGACGGCTCCTGGGTGGACAGGGGGCTCATTGACCCCTCCCAGTTCTTC. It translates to CASSDGSWVDRGLIDPSQFF.

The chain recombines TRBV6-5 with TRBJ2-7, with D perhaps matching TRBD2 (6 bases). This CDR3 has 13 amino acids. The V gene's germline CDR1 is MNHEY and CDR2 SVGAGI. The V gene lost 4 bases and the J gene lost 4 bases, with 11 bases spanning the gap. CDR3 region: CASSLTRQYEQYF. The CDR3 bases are TGTGCCAGCAGTTTGACTAGACAGTACGAGCAGTACTTC.

CDR3 in DNA: TGTGCCAGCAGCCAGGGACTAGACTACGAGCAGTACTTC. This codes for CASSQGLDYEQYF. The chain uses TRBV4-2 and TRBJ2-7; 8 positions agree with TRBD2. Germline CDR1 is LGHNA and CDR2 is YNFKEQ. There are 13 residues in the CDR3. The J segment lost 3 bases and the V segment lost 3 bases, leaving 1 base of the junction unmatched.

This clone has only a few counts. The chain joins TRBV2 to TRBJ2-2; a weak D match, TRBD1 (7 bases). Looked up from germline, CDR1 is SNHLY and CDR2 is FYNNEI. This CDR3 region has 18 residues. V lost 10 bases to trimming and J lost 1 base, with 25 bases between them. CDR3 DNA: TGTGCCATTACAACCCAGGGGGGCGCAGGATTGAACACCGGGGAGCTGTTTTTT. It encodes CAITTQGGAGLNTGELFF.

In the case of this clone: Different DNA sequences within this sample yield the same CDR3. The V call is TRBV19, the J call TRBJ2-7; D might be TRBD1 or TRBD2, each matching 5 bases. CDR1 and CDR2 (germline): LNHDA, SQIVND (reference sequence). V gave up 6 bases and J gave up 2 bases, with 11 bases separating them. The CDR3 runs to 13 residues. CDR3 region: CASSPGRTYEQYF. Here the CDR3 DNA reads TGTGCCAGTAGCCCGGGACGGACCTACGAGCAGTACTTC.

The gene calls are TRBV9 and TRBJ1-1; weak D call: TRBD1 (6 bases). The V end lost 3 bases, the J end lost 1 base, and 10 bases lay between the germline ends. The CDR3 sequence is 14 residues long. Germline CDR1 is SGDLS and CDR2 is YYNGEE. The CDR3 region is CASSAGGANTEAFF. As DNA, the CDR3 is TGTGCCAGCAGCGCCGGGGGCGCGAACACTGAAGCTTTCTTT.

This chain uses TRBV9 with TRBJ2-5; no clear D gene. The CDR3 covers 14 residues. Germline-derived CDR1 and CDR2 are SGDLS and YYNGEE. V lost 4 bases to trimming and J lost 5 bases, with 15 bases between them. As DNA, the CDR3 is TGTGCCAGCAGCTCGGGCGGCCTGGGGGAGACCCAGTACTTC. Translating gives CASSSGGLGETQYF.

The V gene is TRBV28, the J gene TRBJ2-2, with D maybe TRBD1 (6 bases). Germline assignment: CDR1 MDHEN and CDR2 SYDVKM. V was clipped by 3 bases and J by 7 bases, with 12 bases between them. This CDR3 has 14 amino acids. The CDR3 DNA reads TGTGCCAGCAGTTTGAGGGGGACGGGCGGGGAGCTGTTTTTT. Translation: CASSLRGTGGELFF.

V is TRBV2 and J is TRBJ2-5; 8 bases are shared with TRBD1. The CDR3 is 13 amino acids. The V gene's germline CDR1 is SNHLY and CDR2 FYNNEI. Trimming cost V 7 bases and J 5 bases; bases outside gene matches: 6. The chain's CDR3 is CASMRQGAETQYF. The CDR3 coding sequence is TGTGCCAGCATGAGGCAGGGGGCCGAGACCCAGTACTTC.

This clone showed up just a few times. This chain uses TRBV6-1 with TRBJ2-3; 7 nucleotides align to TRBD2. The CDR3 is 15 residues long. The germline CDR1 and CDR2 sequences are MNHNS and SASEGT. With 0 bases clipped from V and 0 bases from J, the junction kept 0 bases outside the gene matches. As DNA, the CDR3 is TGTGCCAGCAGTGAAGCTAGCGGGAGCACAGATACGCAGTATTTT. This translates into CASSEASGSTDTQYF.

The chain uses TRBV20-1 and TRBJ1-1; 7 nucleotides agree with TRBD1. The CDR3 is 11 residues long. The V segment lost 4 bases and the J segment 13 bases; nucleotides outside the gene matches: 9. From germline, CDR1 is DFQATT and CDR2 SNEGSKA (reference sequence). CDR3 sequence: CSATLTGLLFF. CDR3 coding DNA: TGCAGTGCTACCTTGACAGGGCTGCTTTTCTTT.

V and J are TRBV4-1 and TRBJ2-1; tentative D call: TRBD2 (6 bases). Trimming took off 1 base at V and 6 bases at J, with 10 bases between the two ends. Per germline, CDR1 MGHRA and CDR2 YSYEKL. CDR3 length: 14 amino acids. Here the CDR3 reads CASSQVSTSNEQFF. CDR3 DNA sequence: TGCGCCAGCAGCCAAGTTTCGACTAGCAATGAGCAGTTCTTC.

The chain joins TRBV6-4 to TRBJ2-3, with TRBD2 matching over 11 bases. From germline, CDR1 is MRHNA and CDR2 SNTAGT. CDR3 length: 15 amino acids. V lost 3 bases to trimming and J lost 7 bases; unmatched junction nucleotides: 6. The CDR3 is CASSESTSGSNTQYF. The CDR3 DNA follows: TGTGCCAGCAGTGAGTCAACTAGCGGGAGCAATACGCAGTATTTT.

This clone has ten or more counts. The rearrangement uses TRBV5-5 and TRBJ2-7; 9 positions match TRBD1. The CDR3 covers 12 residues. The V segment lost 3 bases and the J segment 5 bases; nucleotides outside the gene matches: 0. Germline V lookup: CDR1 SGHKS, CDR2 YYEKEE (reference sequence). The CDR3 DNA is TGTGCCAGCAGCTGGACAGGGGACGAGCAGTACTTC. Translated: CASSWTGDEQYF.

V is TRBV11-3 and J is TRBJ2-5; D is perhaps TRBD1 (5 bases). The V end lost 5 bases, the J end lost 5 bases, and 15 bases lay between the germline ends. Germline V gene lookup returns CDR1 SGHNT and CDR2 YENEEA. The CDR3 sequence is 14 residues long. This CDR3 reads CASSERINRETQYF. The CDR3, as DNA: TGTGCCAGCAGCGAACGCATCAACAGGGAGACCCAGTACTTC.

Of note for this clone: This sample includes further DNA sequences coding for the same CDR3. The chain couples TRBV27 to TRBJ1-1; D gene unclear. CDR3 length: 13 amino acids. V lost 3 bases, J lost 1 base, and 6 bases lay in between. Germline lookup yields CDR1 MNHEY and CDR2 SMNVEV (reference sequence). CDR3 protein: CASSLSTNTEAFF. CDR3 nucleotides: TGTGCCAGCAGTTTGTCCACGAACACTGAAGCTTTCTTT.